Listed here are 19 T cell receptor beta chains from one sample, sequenced in a study of cytomegalovirus exposure and HLA in healthy donors. PCR employed 60 Vbeta and 13 Jbeta primers. The data were produced by immunoSEQ multiplex PCR, yet TCRdb's version contains in-frame clones alone and is incomplete. The sample has roughly 34,000 clones, roughly 64% seen once. The sequencing sample was made of PBMCs. These receptors were taken from a man aged 40-55 years in good health and CMV-seropositive.

The rearrangement joins TRBV5-1 to TRBJ2-1; TRBD2 matches at 11 bases. Losses at the gene ends were 2 bases for V and 9 bases for J; bases not matched to a gene: 7. Germline lookup yields CDR1 SGHRS and CDR2 YFSETQ. The CDR3 extends over 15 amino acids. CDR3: CASSFSGGAGSEQFF. For the CDR3, the DNA is TGCGCCAGCAGCTTTAGCGGGGGGGCGGGCAGTGAGCAGTTCTTC.

This clone came up once. V gene TRBV9 combines with J gene TRBJ2-3, with a tentative D call TRBD2 (6 bases). Trimming removed 0 bases from V and 1 base from J, with 9 bases in between. The V gene's germline CDR1 is SGDLS and CDR2 YYNGEE. The CDR3 extends over 15 amino acids. The CDR3 bases are TGTGCCAGCAGCGTAGTGGGACTTCGCACAGATACGCAGTATTTT. The encoded protein is CASSVVGLRTDTQYF.

This rearrangement joins TRBV5-4 to TRBJ2-3; 8 nucleotides align to TRBD1. CDR3 size: 15 residues. Trimming removed 5 bases from V and 4 bases from J; junction bases left unmatched: 9. The germline gives CDR1 SGHNT, CDR2 YYREEE (reference sequence). The CDR3 coding sequence is TGTGCCAGCAGTTCCTCCGGGACAGGCCCAGATACGCAGTATTTT. It translates to CASSSSGTGPDTQYF.

The chain joins TRBV5-1 to TRBJ2-1; 10 nucleotides line up with TRBD1. V dropped 7 bases and J dropped 5; count of bases not matched to a gene: 6. The CDR3 contains 14 residues. Germline assignment: CDR1 SGHRS and CDR2 YFSETQ. CDR3 protein: CASGGTGENNEQFF. DNA for the CDR3: TGCGCCAGCGGGGGGACAGGGGAAAACAATGAGCAGTTCTTC.

J is TRBJ1-2 and V is TRBV29-1; 8 nucleotides match TRBD1. The CDR3 covers 12 residues. V shed 6 bases and J 7 bases; nucleotides not matched to a gene: 7. The germline V gene has CDR1 SQVTM and CDR2 ANQGSEA. The CDR3 DNA follows: TGCAGCGTCTTTCAGGGGGCGGGTGGCTACACCTTC. Amino acids: CSVFQGAGGYTF.

The chain joins TRBV6-5 to TRBJ2-7; 11 bases fit TRBD2. With V trimmed by 9 bases and J by 6 bases, 10 bases remained unmatched. This CDR3 spans 14 amino acids. In germline, CDR1 is MNHEY, CDR2 SVGAGI. The DNA for the CDR3 is TGTGCCAGTAGAACTAGCGGGGGTTCCCGCGAGCAGTACTTC. Translated, it gives CASRTSGGSREQYF.

The rearrangement joins TRBV2 to TRBJ1-2; D is ambiguous. This CDR3 comprises 16 residues. Germline assignment: CDR1 SNHLY and CDR2 FYNNEI. V shed 4 bases and J shed 2 bases, with 17 bases lying between them. The CDR3 DNA reads as TGTGCCAGCAGTGCTCTTCTAGGAGCTTTCAACTATGGCTACACCTTC. This codes for CASSALLGAFNYGYTF.

This rearrangement joins TRBV2 to TRBJ1-3; TRBD1 matches at 7 bases. With 4 bases clipped from V and 0 bases from J, the junction kept 12 bases outside the gene matches. The CDR3 covers 18 residues. CDR1 is SNHLY and CDR2 is FYNNEI in the germline V gene. This chain's CDR3 is CASSVRAGGMSSGNTIYF. As DNA, the CDR3 is TGTGCCAGCAGTGTCCGGGCAGGGGGGATGAGCTCTGGAAACACCATATATTTT.

CDR3: CASSTGLAGVTDTQYF. The CDR3 DNA reads as TGTGCCAGCAGCACAGGACTAGCGGGGGTGACAGATACGCAGTATTTT. This sequence joins TRBV5-5 and TRBJ2-3; 13 positions match TRBD2. The CDR3 spans 16 residues. Germline lookup yields CDR1 SGHKS and CDR2 YYEKEE (reference sequence). V shed 4 bases, J shed 3 bases, and the junction held 5 bases outside the gene matches. Full variable domain (rest looked up from reference TRBV5-5 and TRBJ2-3): DAGVTQSPTHLIKTRGQQVTLRCSPISGHKSVSWYQQVLGQGPQFIFQYYEKEERGRGNFPDRFSARQFPNYSSELNVNALLLGDSALYLCASSTGLAGVTDTQYFGPGTRLTVL.

The V gene is TRBV19, the J gene TRBJ1-1; TRBD1 aligns across 7 bases. Germline V gene sequence: CDR1 LNHDA, CDR2 SQIVND (reference sequence). V was pared by 7 bases and J by 4 bases, with 0 bases of the junction left unmatched. This CDR3 spans 11 amino acids. CDR3 sequence reads: CASKGATEAFF. CDR3 DNA: TGTGCCAGTAAGGGGGCCACTGAAGCTTTCTTT.

The CDR3 sequence: CAAHRGATGELFF. The CDR3 region has the DNA TGTGCCGCCCATCGGGGGGCCACCGGGGAGCTGTTTTTT. The gene calls are TRBV19 and TRBJ2-2; tentative D call: TRBD2 (7 bases). From germline, CDR1 is LNHDA and CDR2 SQIVND (reference sequence). This CDR3 has 13 residues. V was pared by 11 bases and J by 4 bases, with 14 bases between. The full variable domain, with the rest looked up from reference TRBV19 and TRBJ2-2, is DGGITQSPKYLFRKEGQNVTLSCEQNLNHDAMYWYRQDPGQGLRLIYYSQIVNDFQKGDIAEGYSVSREKKESFPLTVTSAQKNPTAFYLCAAHRGATGELFFGEGSRLTVL.

This CDR3 reads CASSYSGTGVKLFF. DNA for the CDR3: TGTGCCAGCAGCTATTCCGGGACAGGGGTTAAACTGTTTTTT. The chain has TRBV27 and TRBJ1-4, with TRBD1 identical over 10 bases. This CDR3 has 14 amino acids. V lost 6 bases and J lost 11; bases outside the gene matches: 9. Germline V lookup: CDR1 MNHEY, CDR2 SMNVEV (reference sequence).

The chain recombines TRBV19 with TRBJ2-3; 11 bases match TRBD2. Germline CDR1 and CDR2: LNHDA and SQIVND (reference sequence). After removal of 3 bases from V and 3 bases from J, the junction contained 8 bases not matched to a gene. The CDR3 has 17 amino acids. The CDR3 is CASSILAGGAATDTQYF. The CDR3, as DNA: TGTGCCAGTAGTATCTTAGCGGGGGGGGCAGCTACAGATACGCAGTATTTT.

This clone has just a few counts. This chain joins TRBV5-1 and TRBJ2-5, with 11 bases aligning to TRBD2. Losses at the gene ends were 6 bases for V and 5 bases for J; bases not matched to a gene: 6. Germline values: CDR1 SGHRS, CDR2 YFSETQ. The CDR3 loop spans 14 amino acids. CDR3 sequence (DNA): TGCGCCAGCAAAATGACTAGCGGGGTCGAGACCCAGTACTTC. As protein: CASKMTSGVETQYF. Full variable domain (missing parts from reference TRBV5-1 and TRBJ2-5): KAGVTQTPRYLIKTRGQQVTLSCSPISGHRSVSWYQQTPGQGLQFLFEYFSETQRNKGNFPGRFSGRQFSNSRSEMNVSTLELGDSALYLCASKMTSGVETQYFGPGTRLLVL.

This clone was picked up a small number of times. The chain has TRBV9 and TRBJ2-3, with 12 bases lining up with TRBD2. CDR1 and CDR2 (germline): SGDLS, YYNGEE. This CDR3 region has 15 residues. The ends lost 0 bases at V and 4 bases at J; junction bases unmatched: 0. CDR3 DNA sequence: TGTGCCAGCAGCGTAGCTAGCGGGGGGGCAGATACGCAGTATTTT. Protein product: CASSVASGGADTQYF.

This chain joins TRBV6-1 and TRBJ2-1; 8 bases match TRBD1. The V gene's germline CDR1 is MNHNS and CDR2 SASEGT. Losses at the gene ends were 6 bases for V and 3 bases for J; bases not matched to a gene: 7. This CDR3 contains 15 residues. The CDR3 DNA follows: TGTGCCAGCAGCTATGGGACAGGAGTCTACAATGAGCAGTTCTTC. Residues: CASSYGTGVYNEQFF.

A single count supports this clone. The chain combines TRBV7-2 with TRBJ1-1, with 11 positions matching TRBD1. The CDR3 spans 18 residues. The V and J ends lost 5 bases and 0 bases, in that order; junction bases with no gene match: 11. Germline V gene lookup returns CDR1 SGHTA and CDR2 FQGNSA. The CDR3 region is CASSAWTGGFTMNTEAFF. CDR3 in DNA: TGTGCCAGCAGCGCCTGGACAGGGGGCTTTACAATGAACACTGAAGCTTTCTTT.

The V gene is TRBV5-1, the J gene TRBJ2-7; TRBD1 matches at 8 bases. With 4 bases clipped from V and 4 bases from J, the junction kept 10 bases outside the gene matches. Germline loops: CDR1 SGHRS, CDR2 YFSETQ. The CDR3 extends over 15 amino acids. The CDR3 sequence: CASSLWTGKMYEQYF. CDR3 bases: TGCGCCAGCAGCCTCTGGACAGGGAAAATGTACGAGCAGTACTTC.

This clone was found once. Written as DNA, the CDR3 is TGTGCCAGTAGTATCAGCGGGGGGCCTTACGAGCAGTACTTC. Its translation: CASSISGGPYEQYF. The rearrangement uses TRBV19 and TRBJ2-7; 9 nucleotides agree with TRBD2. This CDR3 spans 14 amino acids. Germline assignment: CDR1 LNHDA and CDR2 SQIVND (reference sequence). V trimming: 3 bases; J trimming: 4 bases; junction bases outside the gene matches: 4. Looking up the rest from reference TRBV19 and TRBJ2-7 gives the full variable domain: DGGITQSPKYLFRKEGQNVTLSCEQNLNHDAMYWYRQDPGQGLRLIYYSQIVNDFQKGDIAEGYSVSREKKESFPLTVTSAQKNPTAFYLCASSISGGPYEQYFGPGTRLTVT.